This entry describes one TCR beta chain. This record comes from a study of PD-L1 blockade in urothelial cancer. Whole-study context: Atezolizumab at 1,200 mg intravenously every 3 weeks was started by patients in about 2014. About 85% of the roughly 29 patients comprised males who had bladder-origin urothelial cancer.

The time point denotes: pretreatment peripheral blood. Sequencing used immunoSEQ multiplex PCR; TCRdb keeps in-frame clones, though not all of them. The sample has almost 50,000 clones; 84% are singletons. CDR3 length: 14 residues. V was pared by 2 bases and J by 6 bases, with 13 bases between. The germline V gene has CDR1 MNHNS and CDR2 SASEGT. The gene calls are TRBV6-1 and TRBJ1-1; the D is unclear. The sample in question was PBMCs, obtained around atezolizumab (anti-PD-L1) treatment. This TCR derives from a man aged 70 or older with urothelial cancer. In DNA form, the CDR3 reads TGTGCCAGCAGTGAACCCGGGAGAAAGGCTGAAGCTTTCTTT. Protein product: CASSEPGRKAEAFF.